The entry below gives a single T cell receptor (beta chain) sequence along with its context. This sample is part of a study of blood T cell repertoires in COVID-19. Repertoires were generated with immunoSEQ multiplex PCR, while TCRdb's copy carries only in-frame clones and drops some. The profile shows over 150,000 clones, around three quarters of them singletons. The CDR3 is made up of 12 amino acids. Germline V CDR1 and CDR2: MNHEY, SMNVEV (reference sequence). The V and J ends lost 5 bases and 10 bases, in that order; junction bases with no gene match: 5. The rearrangement links TRBV27 to TRBJ1-2; TRBD1 matches at 9 bases. This TCR derives from a woman between 65 and 79 years old in a cohort exposed to, infected with or recovered from COVID-19 (not recorded which). Sequenced input: PBMCs or T cells enriched from blood (not recorded which). The CDR3: CASSPGTGIYTF. The CDR3 DNA is TGTGCCAGCAGTCCGGGGACAGGGATCTACACCTTC.